A single sample gave rise to the 26 T cell receptor beta chains below, sequenced in a study of T-cell reconstitution after alpha-beta-depleted transplantation in children. Preparation of the TCRbeta library involved a method that used unique molecular identifiers. TCRdb used MiXCR to reprocess the PCR reads, holding one entry per CDR3 protein. The data show 500,000 to 600,000 distinct CDR3 sequences, 27% seen once. The starting material was PBMCs, obtained before TCRalphabeta/CD19-depleted stem cell transplant. The receptors originated from a boy under two years old with Wiskott-Aldrich syndrome, due to receive a stem cell transplant.

The chain links TRBV7-9 to TRBJ1-5; TRBD1 aligns across 7 bases. Germline trimming cut 5 bases from V and 7 bases from J; bases unmatched to any gene: 5. The CDR3 is 13 amino acids. The germline V gene encodes CDR1 SEHNR and CDR2 FQNEAQ (reference sequence). CDR3 region: CASSVTGEQPQHF. The DNA of the CDR3 is TGTGCCAGCAGCGTAACAGGGGAACAGCCCCAGCATTTT.

This clonotype was detected only a few times. The gene calls are TRBV27 and TRBJ2-7; D is tentatively TRBD1 or TRBD2 (5 bases each). Trimming left V 5 bases short and J 2 bases short, with 13 bases between. The CDR3 runs 14 residues. CDR1 is MNHEY, CDR2 SMNVEV, per germline (reference sequence). CDR3 sequence: CASSDRDGTYEQYF. CDR3 coding DNA: TGTGCCAGCAGTGACCGGGACGGGACCTACGAGCAGTACTTC.

This chain connects TRBV20-1 to TRBJ2-7; 8 positions match TRBD2. CDR3 length: 14 amino acids. From germline, CDR1 is DFQATT and CDR2 SNEGSKA (reference sequence). V lost 5 bases to trimming and J lost 5 bases; unmatched junction nucleotides: 11. CDR3 sequence (DNA): TGCAGTGCTCGACAACCGGGACTAGGTAACGAGCAGTACTTC. This encodes CSARQPGLGNEQYF.

This clonotype was detected once. The chain uses TRBV19 and TRBJ2-1, with D tentatively TRBD2 (6 bases). The V end lost 3 bases, the J end lost 6 bases, and 12 bases lay between the germline ends. There are 14 residues in the CDR3. The V gene's germline CDR1 is LNHDA and CDR2 SQIVND (reference sequence). The CDR3 DNA reads as TGTGCCAGTAGTATGGTTCGGGAGAGCAATGAGCAGTTCTTC. Translation: CASSMVRESNEQFF.

This clonotype was observed a few times. CDR3 loop: CASSASHSAGTVRGIYGYTF. The CDR3 DNA sequence: TGTGCCAGCAGCGCGTCACACTCGGCGGGGACAGTTAGAGGAATCTATGGCTACACCTTC. The chain combines TRBV9 with TRBJ1-2; 7 bases line up with TRBD1. Germline V lookup: CDR1 SGDLS, CDR2 YYNGEE. CDR3 length: 20 amino acids. V lost 3 bases to trimming and J lost 4 bases; unmatched junction nucleotides: 24.

This clonotype was counted a few times. This sequence joins TRBV20-1 and TRBJ2-4, with D tentatively TRBD2 (5 bases). Germline CDR1 and CDR2: DFQATT and SNEGSKA (reference sequence). This CDR3 has 13 residues. The V and J ends lost 5 bases and 7 bases respectively, with 15 bases between them. As DNA, the CDR3 is TGCAGTGCTGACCGGGATCGGTGGAACATTCAGTACTTC. Translated, it gives CSADRDRWNIQYF.

The chain links TRBV20-1 to TRBJ2-7, with TRBD1 matching 8 bases. The J segment lost 3 bases and the V segment lost 0 bases, leaving 7 bases of the junction unmatched. The CDR3 sequence is 15 residues long. Per germline, CDR1 DFQATT and CDR2 SNEGSKA (reference sequence). This CDR3 reads CSARDPDRAFYEQYF. The CDR3 nucleotides are TGCAGTGCTAGAGACCCGGACAGGGCCTTCTACGAGCAGTACTTC.

This clonotype was picked up a small number of times. J is TRBJ1-5 and V is TRBV2; 8 positions match TRBD1. CDR1 is SNHLY, CDR2 FYNNEI, per germline. The length of the CDR3 is 15 residues. V lost 6 bases and J lost 5; bases outside the gene matches: 9. The CDR3 is CASRDRQGRDQPQHF. CDR3 bases: TGTGCCAGCAGAGACAGACAGGGGAGGGATCAGCCCCAGCATTTT.

V gene TRBV29-1 combines with J gene TRBJ1-2, with TRBD1 identical over 7 bases. Germline V gives CDR1 SQVTM, CDR2 ANQGSEA. The CDR3 covers 12 residues. The V segment lost 4 bases and the J segment 8 bases; nucleotides outside the gene matches: 7. The CDR3 is CSVGRQGDGYTF. The CDR3 coding sequence is TGCAGCGTTGGGAGACAGGGAGACGGCTACACCTTC.

This sequence joins TRBV24-1 and TRBJ1-2; D possibly corresponds to TRBD1 (6 bases). The CDR3 sequence is 13 residues long. Germline lookup yields CDR1 KGHDR and CDR2 SFDVKD. The germline V and J ends were trimmed by 3 bases and 4 bases, with 8 bases remaining between them. In DNA form, the CDR3 reads TGTGCCACCAGTGATCCGGGGGCCTATGGCTACACCTTC. Translation gives CATSDPGAYGYTF.

V is TRBV12-3 or TRBV12-4 and J is TRBJ2-1; maybe TRBD2 (5 bases). Trimming removed 0 bases from V and 7 bases from J, with 19 bases in between. The CDR3 extends over 17 amino acids. This CDR3 is CASSLAVMAGRVNEQFF. Written as DNA, the CDR3 is TGTGCCAGCAGTTTAGCCGTAATGGCGGGTCGAGTGAATGAGCAGTTCTTC.

The rearrangement joins TRBV25-1 to TRBJ1-1; D might be TRBD1 (6 bases). The V gene lost 7 bases and the J gene lost 1 base, with 10 bases spanning the gap. Germline V CDR1 and CDR2: MGHDK, SYGVNS. This CDR3 is 13 amino acids long. The CDR3 DNA follows: TGTGCCAGCAAGTCAGGGGAGAACACTGAAGCTTTCTTT. This encodes CASKSGENTEAFF.

This clonotype was counted a single time. This chain links TRBV4-2 with TRBJ2-3, with D maybe TRBD2 (5 bases). Germline V lookup: CDR1 LGHNA, CDR2 YNFKEQ. V lost 0 bases, J lost 0 bases, and 10 bases lay in between. This CDR3 spans 16 amino acids. CDR3 sequence: CASSQESGSSTDTQYF. The DNA of the CDR3 is TGTGCCAGCAGCCAAGAGAGCGGCTCTAGCACAGATACGCAGTATTTT.

On this clonotype itself: One junction end disagrees with the germline gene, perhaps due to a read error. This rearrangement joins TRBV7-2 to TRBJ2-5; D is perhaps TRBD2 (6 bases). Germline loops: CDR1 SGHTA, CDR2 FQGNSA. The CDR3 length is 15 residues. CDR3 protein: CASSSPEGGGETQYF. CDR3 sequence (DNA): TGTGCTAGCAGCTCCCCAGAGGGAGGAGGAGAGACCCAGTACTTC.

This clonotype has more than one count but fewer than ten. V is TRBV20-1 and J is TRBJ2-3, with 13 nucleotides matching TRBD2. The length of the CDR3 is 14 residues. Germline CDR1 DFQATT, CDR2 SNEGSKA (reference sequence). Trimming removed 7 bases from V and 3 bases from J; junction bases left unmatched: 4. CDR3 sequence: CSGLAGGGTDTQYF. CDR3 DNA sequence: TGCAGTGGACTAGCGGGAGGTGGTACAGATACGCAGTATTTT.

This clonotype was counted only a few times. The chain has TRBV7-9 and TRBJ2-7; the D is unclear. The CDR3 extends over 15 amino acids. V was cut by 3 bases and J by 6 bases, with 18 bases left in between. The germline V gene has CDR1 SEHNR and CDR2 FQNEAQ (reference sequence). The CDR3 here is CASSLGSPRLFEQYF. CDR3 nucleotide sequence: TGTGCCAGCAGCTTGGGCAGCCCCAGGTTATTCGAGCAGTACTTC.

This sequence joins TRBV12-3 or TRBV12-4 and TRBJ1-2, with unresolved D. The CDR3 length is 15 residues. V was cut by 3 bases and J by 2 bases, with 13 bases left in between. The CDR3 is CASSFGNSMNYGYTF. In DNA form, the CDR3 reads TGTGCCAGCAGTTTCGGCAACTCCATGAACTATGGCTACACCTTC.

V gene TRBV5-1 combines with J gene TRBJ1-5, with unresolved D. Germline CDR1 and CDR2: SGHRS and YFSETQ. The CDR3 sequence is 15 residues long. V dropped 0 bases and J dropped 0 bases, with 7 bases sitting between them. The CDR3 region is CASSLGGDSNQPQHF. Here the CDR3 DNA reads TGCGCCAGCAGCTTGGGCGGGGATAGCAATCAGCCCCAGCATTTT. The full variable domain, with the rest looked up from reference TRBV5-1 and TRBJ1-5, is KAGVTQTPRYLIKTRGQQVTLSCSPISGHRSVSWYQQTPGQGLQFLFEYFSETQRNKGNFPGRFSGRQFSNSRSEMNVSTLELGDSALYLCASSLGGDSNQPQHFGDGTRLSIL.

The chain combines TRBV20-1 with TRBJ2-7; TRBD2 matches at 11 bases. The J segment lost 5 bases and the V segment lost 8 bases, leaving 11 bases of the junction unmatched. There are 14 residues in the CDR3. The V gene's germline CDR1 is DFQATT and CDR2 SNEGSKA (reference sequence). The CDR3 nucleotides are TGCAGTATCCAATCACTAGCGGGAGTTCACGAGCAGTACTTC. Protein product: CSIQSLAGVHEQYF.

The sample holds one count of this clonotype. The genes are TRBV5-1 and TRBJ2-1; unclear D gene. V lost 7 bases to trimming and J lost 8 bases, with 10 bases between them. The germline V gene has CDR1 SGHRS and CDR2 YFSETQ. The CDR3 totals 11 residues. DNA for the CDR3: TGCGCCAGCCGCGAAGCTCATGAGCAGTTCTTC. It translates to CASREAHEQFF.

V gene TRBV28 combines with J gene TRBJ2-1; 9 bases map to TRBD2. J gave up 1 base and V 6 bases, and 4 bases lay outside the gene matches. CDR1 is MDHEN, CDR2 SYDVKM, per germline. This CDR3 region has 15 residues. The CDR3 region has the DNA TGTGCCAGCAGGAGTAGCGGGAGATCCTACAATGAGCAGTTCTTC. Its protein is CASRSSGRSYNEQFF.

This chain uses TRBV5-1 with TRBJ2-7, with D unclear. Germline values: CDR1 SGHRS, CDR2 YFSETQ. The CDR3 covers 15 residues. V lost 2 bases to trimming and J lost 4 bases, with 16 bases between them. The CDR3 loop is CASSLALSFEYEQYF. CDR3 sequence (DNA): TGCGCCAGCAGCTTAGCCCTCTCTTTCGAGTACGAGCAGTACTTC.

This clonotype was counted between two and nine times. The chain employs TRBV9 and TRBJ2-5; 7 bases agree with TRBD1. This CDR3 is 13 amino acids long. Germline V gene data show CDR1 as SGDLS and CDR2 as YYNGEE. J lost 5 bases, V lost 4 bases, and 5 bases had no gene match. DNA for the CDR3: TGTGCCAGCAGCACAGGGACAGTCGAGACCCAGTACTTC. It specifies CASSTGTVETQYF.

The chain links TRBV2 to TRBJ2-7; D may be TRBD2 (5 bases). Germline assignment: CDR1 SNHLY and CDR2 FYNNEI. The CDR3 extends over 17 amino acids. Trimming removed 2 bases from V and 3 bases from J, with 20 bases in between. This CDR3 is CASSEFHLRALNYEQYF. The CDR3 DNA is TGTGCCAGCAGTGAATTCCATCTGAGGGCCTTAAACTACGAGCAGTACTTC.

This clonotype was counted only a few times. This chain connects TRBV12-3 or TRBV12-4 to TRBJ2-1, with 10 nucleotides matching TRBD2. The trim removed 6 bases at V and 3 bases at J, leaving 5 bases unmatched. The CDR3 contains 15 residues. In DNA form, the CDR3 reads TGTGCCAGCAGGCAGGGACTAGCGAGCTACAATGAGCAGTTCTTC. This translates into CASRQGLASYNEQFF.

This clonotype came up many times. This chain connects TRBV5-4 to TRBJ2-1; 10 nucleotides match TRBD2. J lost 3 bases, V lost 4 bases, and 4 bases had no gene match. CDR1 is SGHNT, CDR2 YYREEE, per germline (reference sequence). The CDR3 is 15 amino acids. CDR3 DNA: TGTGCCAGCAGCCTGGGACTAGCGATCTACAATGAGCAGTTCTTC. Translated: CASSLGLAIYNEQFF.